These T cell receptor beta chains were read from a single sample in a study of T-cell memory formation after mild COVID-19. MiXCR, applied by TCRdb to the 5' RACE reads, yields one record per CDR3 protein. The sample gives about 430,000 distinct CDR3 sequences, approximately 25% of which show up once; around 9% is in the top ten. Source material: PBMCs or a T cell subset sorted from them (not recorded which). Every receptor here comes from an adult woman who had mild COVID-19 (a few samples of this study predate the infection). Cell type and time point are not known. Each CDR3 is given with its conserved first and last residue. Fields, in order: J gene, clone size, D gene, V gene, CDR3 protein, CDR3 DNA. D genes are given only for firm matches. Expanded clones are given a class, and other clones once, few, many or no size at all.

TRBJ2-7 - TRBD1 TRBV2 CASRPQGPTYEQYF TGTGCCAGCAGACCACAGGGGCCTACCTACGAGCAGTACTTC
TRBJ1-2 few - TRBV7-2 CASSSHRELYGYTF TGTGCCAGCAGCAGCCACCGGGAGCTCTATGGCTACACCTTC
TRBJ2-2 few TRBD2 TRBV28 CASSTSGTANTGELFF TGTGCCAGCAGTACTAGCGGTACTGCGAACACCGGGGAGCTGTTTTTT
TRBJ2-2 many TRBD1 TRBV20-1 CSASPTGQIGELFF TGCAGTGCTAGTCCGACAGGGCAGATAGGGGAGCTGTTTTTT
TRBJ2-4 few - TRBV24-1 CATSDGGKAKNIQYF TGTGCCACCAGTGATGGGGGGAAGGCCAAAAACATTCAGTACTTC
TRBJ2-3 - TRBD2 TRBV12-3/TRBV12-4 CASILTSGRSDTQYF TGTGCCAGCATTCTAACTAGCGGGAGGTCAGATACGCAGTATTTT
TRBJ2-1 many TRBD1 TRBV23-1 CASRGQGAISYNEQFF TGCGCCAGCAGAGGACAGGGGGCCATCTCCTACAATGAGCAGTTCTTC
TRBJ1-6 few - TRBV15 CATSRDRGTTSPLHF TGTGCCACCAGCAGAGATCGGGGGACGACGTCACCCCTCCACTTT
TRBJ2-3 many - TRBV10-3 CAIRRTSGTDTQYF TGTGCCATCAGGAGGACATCGGGCACAGATACGCAGTATTTT
TRBJ1-2 few - TRBV10-3 CAISGQAYGYTF TGTGCCATCAGTGGACAGGCCTATGGCTACACCTTC
TRBJ2-1 - - TRBV24-1 CATSDPGRSYNEQFF TGTGCCACCAGTGACCCGGGACGATCCTACAATGAGCAGTTCTTC
TRBJ1-2 few TRBD1 TRBV7-9 CASSFPRTGLYGYTF TGTGCCAGCAGCTTTCCCCGGACAGGGCTTTATGGCTACACCTTC
TRBJ2-2 - TRBD2 TRBV5-4 CASSPLGGGSITGELFF TGTGCCAGCAGTCCCCTGGGCGGGGGTAGTATCACCGGGGAGCTGTTTTTT